This T cell receptor beta chain comes out of a study of beta chain features in type 1 diabetes. Notes on this clone: Its antigen is not known.

Study conclusions and caveats: Shortening that was moderate but significant affected the TCRB CDR3s of Type 1 diabetes patients in all four CD4+ subsets.

The authors reverse transcribed all of the isolated RNA, so sequencing captured expressed TCRB transcripts. The data were produced by immunoSEQ multiplex PCR, yet TCRdb's version contains in-frame clones alone and is incomplete. In the table there are around 500,000 clones, approximately 10% of which are singletons. The CDR3 runs to 15 residues. Per the germline V gene, CDR1 is SGHAT and CDR2 is FQDESV (reference sequence). V lost 5 bases to trimming and J lost 1 base; unmatched junction nucleotides: 7. Sequencing was carried out using naive CD4+ T cells from blood. The source is a woman aged 18-35 years in good health. V and J are TRBV11-1 and TRBJ2-7, with TRBD1 matching over 8 bases. The DNA for the CDR3 is TGTGCCAGCAGCCCGGCCCGGACAGGGTCCTACGAGCAGTACGTC. Amino acids: CASSPARTGSYEQYV.